The T cell receptor (beta chain) described here comes from a study of early T cells in non-severe SARS-CoV-2 infection. Study background: Sequencing input comprised bulk RNA from unsorted whole blood; chain pairing was not available.

Study observations and caveats: Lookups in VDJdb leaned toward anti-spike CD8 responses and missed private and CD4 specificities.

This clonotype occurred a few times. What it binds is unknown. Unique molecular identifiers (one per individual cDNA molecule) were attached. TCRdb re-analysed the 5' RACE reads in MiXCR, keeping a single row per CDR3 protein. This sample has tens of thousands of distinct CDR3 sequences, with roughly 17% found just once. Trimming cost V 3 bases and J 5 bases, with 12 bases left between them. This CDR3 has 14 amino acids. Germline CDR1 reads KGHDR; CDR2 reads SFDVKD. The sample here was whole blood, taken at baseline. The clonotype was recovered from an adult who was a healthcare worker with PCR-confirmed SARS-CoV-2 infection or an uninfected control (not recorded which). J is TRBJ2-5 and V is TRBV24-1; D may match TRBD1 or TRBD2 (6 bases each). The CDR3 spells CATSDTGGGETQYF. The CDR3 DNA is TGTGCCACCAGTGATACCGGGGGCGGGGAGACCCAGTACTTC.